This T cell receptor (beta chain) was profiled in a study of CD8 T cells in ankylosing spondylitis. Study results and caveats: Made up of fewer than 10 highly homologous variants, a TCR beta motif appeared characteristic of ankylosing spondylitis blood.

This clonotype was detected many times. Its antigen is still unknown. TCRdb reanalysed the 5' RACE reads using MiXCR and keeps one entry per CDR3 protein. The sample has about 240,000 distinct CDR3 sequences, 9.5% to 12% seen once. The CDR3 is 13 residues long. Germline V lookup: CDR1 SGHAT, CDR2 FQNNGV. The V and J ends lost 5 bases and 13 bases respectively, with 20 bases between them. This receptor was taken from a male donor with ankylosing spondylitis or in good health (not recorded which). The sequenced sample was blood, either unsorted or a sorted T cell fraction (not recorded which). The V gene is TRBV11-2, the J gene TRBJ1-1, with D tentatively TRBD1 (5 bases). The DNA for the CDR3 is TGTGCCAGCAGCCCCCGGGAACGGGGGTATCATTTCTTT. It codes for CASSPRERGYHFF.